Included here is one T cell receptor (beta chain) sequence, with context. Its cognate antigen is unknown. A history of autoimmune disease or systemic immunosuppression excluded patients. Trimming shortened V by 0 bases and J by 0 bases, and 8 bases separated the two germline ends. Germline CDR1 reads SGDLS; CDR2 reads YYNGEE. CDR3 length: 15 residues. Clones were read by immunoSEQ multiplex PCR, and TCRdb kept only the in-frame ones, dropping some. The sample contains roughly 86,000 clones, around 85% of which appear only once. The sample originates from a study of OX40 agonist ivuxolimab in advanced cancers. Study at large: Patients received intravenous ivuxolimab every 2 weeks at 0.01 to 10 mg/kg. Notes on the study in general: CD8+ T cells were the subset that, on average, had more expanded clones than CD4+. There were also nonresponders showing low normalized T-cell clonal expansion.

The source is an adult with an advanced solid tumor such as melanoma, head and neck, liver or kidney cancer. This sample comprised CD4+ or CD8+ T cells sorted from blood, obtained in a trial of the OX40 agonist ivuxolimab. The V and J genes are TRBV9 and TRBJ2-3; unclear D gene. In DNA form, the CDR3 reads TGTGCCAGCAGCGTAGTTGCGGCTAGCACAGATACGCAGTATTTT. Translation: CASSVVAASTDTQYF.